This T cell receptor beta chain was sequenced in a study of T-cell reconstitution after alpha-beta-depleted transplantation in children. The CDR3 is made up of 15 amino acids. In germline, CDR1 is SGHRS, CDR2 YFSETQ. The J segment lost 9 bases and the V segment lost 0 bases, leaving 9 bases of the junction unmatched. Unique molecular identifiers were incorporated into the prepared TCRbeta library. TCRdb itself ran the PCR reads through MiXCR, one entry per CDR3 protein. Altogether roughly 500,000 distinct CDR3 sequences are present, over 25% being singletons, with the ten largest covering 2% to 3%. This receptor was taken from a human donor who donated a stem cell graft to a child with aplastic anemia. The input for sequencing was PBMCs from the stem cell graft donor, taken from the stem cell graft. V usage is TRBV5-1 and J usage is TRBJ2-1, with TRBD2 matching 7 bases. The CDR3 DNA follows: TGCGCCAGCAGCTTGGCTAGCGGCCAGGTCGGTGAGCAGTTCTTC. Translated: CASSLASGQVGEQFF.